This T cell receptor (beta chain) appears in the sequencing data of a study of CXCR3-negative and CXCR3-positive naive CD8 T cells. About the study: Per-library TRB read counts averaged about 1.5 +/- 0.3 million, adding up to 130 million to 150 million in total. Study-wide results and caveats: The study found comparably high diversity in both naive subsets and much lower diversity in memory CD8+ cells. Within a donor, both naive subsets shared TRBV-TRBJ usage, unlike memory cells.

This CDR3 comprises 14 residues. Per germline, CDR1 KGHDR and CDR2 SFDVKD. Points on this clonotype: Its antigen is undetermined.

The study made its TRB cDNA libraries by 5' RACE, adding UMI labels. For each CDR3 protein, TCRdb gives one entry from its re-call of the 5' RACE reads, without DNA. The sample shows about 56,000 distinct CDR3 sequences, and 20% to 25% sits with its ten largest clones. Sequencing was done on a sample of memory CD8+ T cells from blood. The chain joins TRBV24-1 to TRBJ2-1; without DNA, the TCRdb call of TRBD1 cannot be checked. This clonotype originated in a human donor in good health. Some clones in this sample may be carry-over from other donors' samples. CDR3 amino acids: CATSDSSRSHEQFF.